This T cell receptor beta chain derives from a study of T cell responses to AZD1222 COVID-19 vaccine (dated by TCRdb to about 2021). About the investigation overall: TCR sequencing was performed for roughly 250 trial participants, of whom about 210 were given two doses of AZD1222 and around 25 were given two doses of MenACWY control vaccine. Trial participants were enrolled by age into subgroups of 18-55, 56-69 and 70-plus years, and about 150, 27 and 61 TCR-sequenced participants, respectively, were included in these subgroups.

CDR1 KGHDR and CDR2 SFDVKD were looked up in the germline V gene. The CDR3 sequence holds 15 residues, the cysteine and phenylalanine included. The only DNA kept is the CDR3, 45 bases in frame from the first base. V is reduced by 3 bases and J by 10 bases, leaving a spacing of 18 bases between them. Notes on this clone: Its antigen specificity is not known. No base-level quality is on record; no much larger clone is a single base apart.

Summary of the overall study and its limitations: Participants were mostly white British, with more females than males. The authors suggested clonal diversity may have been underestimated. In the small 56-69-year group, the increase in depth fell short of significance, most likely because of low power. After two AZD1222 doses, spike-specific TCR breadth and depth were significantly higher than at day 0 and than in MenACWY recipients. Only a handful of AZD1222 recipients were SARS-CoV-2 seropositive at baseline, limiting conclusions about previously exposed vaccinees. The vaccine-associated CD4 TCRs covered the entire spike protein, and the dominant responses fell in regions 160-218 and 743-854. No day 14 peak-response samples were available, so repertoires were characterized only after the peak T cell response. Reportedly, almost half of the unique spike-specific TCRs recognized epitopes lying outside the regions that are mutated in the B.1.351 and B.1.1.7 variants.

The time point label on this specimen signifies: about 28 days (+/-7) after the second vaccine dose. AZD1222 recipients given second doses at about 4 weeks or at about 12 weeks were pooled, since spike-specific TCR depth and breadth were not found to differ between the two schedules. Vaccinee samples were obtained from the UK trials COV001 and COV002, which included a single-blind randomized controlled phase 2/3 trial of AZD1222 (ChAdOx1 nCoV-19) in healthy adults. For TCRbeta chain sequencing, PBMC samples from trial participants were taken at day 0 and at day 28 after the second dose. The CDR3 regions of human TCRbeta chains were analyzed by immunosequencing. Per the source publication's procedure: TCRs in the repertoires were matched against a reference library of SARS-CoV-2-specific TCRs that had been generated with the MIRA antigen-specificity platform. Breadth meant the fraction of unique TCRs that were SARS-CoV-2-associated, whereas depth meant the fraction of total T cells that were SARS-CoV-2-associated. Using the MIRA data, every spike-specific TCR was mapped to the spike region that the TCR reacted to and assigned to either a CD4 or a CD8 class. Log10-transformed breadth and depth values were compared by one-way ANOVA with Sidak's multiple comparisons tests. The clones in this table, taken by TCRdb from immuneACCESS, are in-frame only. Not every clone is retained; where verified, under half of the shortfall comes from an unresolved V gene, and the cause of the rest is unknown. The DNA gave D and trimming, while V, J and clone size come from that table. The sample table contains 150,000 or so clones; only one count was recorded for 90% of them. The ten largest clonotypes hold about 1.6% of the sample.

The origin of this receptor is an adult who received the AZD1222 COVID-19 vaccine. The sample in question was peripheral blood, obtained 28 days after the second AZD1222 dose. The chain couples TRBV24-1 to TRBJ2-1; possibly the D gene is TRBD2, per 6 matching bases. The CDR3 reads CATSDPQRRGGEQFF. In nucleotides, the sequence is TGTGCCACCAGTGATCCCCAGAGGCGGGGTGGAGAGCAGTTCTTC.